The following is a TCR beta chain sequence with its context. Trimming cost V 1 base and J 0 bases; bases outside gene matches: 5. The germline CDR1 and CDR2 sequences are GTSNPN and SVGIG (reference sequence). CDR3 length: 15 residues. The data were obtained in a study of blood T cell repertoires in COVID-19. Study details: Donors in the United States, Italy and Spain gave samples during acute or convalescent COVID-19. The analysed material was cDNA or gDNA that came from T cells, B-cell-depleted T cells, or PBMCs.

In the original analysis: Estimation of nucleated cell counts relied on the amplification of reference gene primers. The assay was immunoSEQ multiplex PCR, and TCRdb's table has in-frame clones only and misses some. V, J and clone size derive from that table, while D and trimming were established from the DNA sequence. The sample gives around 180,000 clones, 86% of which show up once; 20% is in the top ten. V gene TRBV30 combines with J gene TRBJ1-1, with 7 bases lining up with TRBD1. Material for sequencing was peripheral blood. This sequence was found in a man between 65 and 80 years old with active or convalescent COVID-19. The chain's CDR3 is CAWSAPGTVNTEAFF. As DNA, the CDR3 is TGTGCCTGGAGTGCTCCCGGGACAGTGAACACTGAAGCTTTCTTT.